This T cell receptor beta chain was recorded in a study of CD8+ T cells in alopecia areata. Study overall: Scoring of treated patients' severity used the percentage of affected scalp area.

The CDR3 runs to 9 residues. Trimming cost V 4 bases and J 8 bases, with 5 bases left between them. The germline gives CDR1 SQVTM, CDR2 ANQGSEA. Noted treatment: oral pan-JAK inhibitor, 5-10 mg twice daily. TCR sequencing used cDNA made by reverse transcription of extracted RNA. Generated by immunoSEQ multiplex PCR, the TCRdb table keeps only in-frame clones and is missing some. The sample has a few hundred thousand clones, 60% seen once. The sequences come from CD4+ T cells sorted from blood, collected at approximately week 52, from a patient treated with tofacitinib. The chain links TRBV29-1 to TRBJ1-1; D remains unclear. This TCR was recovered from a human donor with alopecia areata. CDR3 coding DNA: TGCAGCGTTGGGCGCGAAGCTTTCTTT. It specifies CSVGREAFF.